This T cell receptor (beta chain) was sequenced in a study of post-analysis software for immune sequencing data. Background on the study: Several disease courses (relapsing-remitting, secondary progressive and progressive-relapsing) of multiple sclerosis were included.

This clonotype was recorded a few times. Antigen: not known. Study-wide findings and caveats: Several TRBV segments were more frequent in patients than controls; TRBV5-6, TRBV5-1 and TRBV20-1 belonged to this group. When compared against controls, multiple sclerosis patients showed significantly lower normalized Chao1 diversity. Samples from one preparation batch, clustered by F measure, grouped strongly together.

Carried by the TCR beta cDNA libraries were unique molecular identifiers. TCRdb redid the calling of the PCR reads with MiXCR, one entry per CDR3 protein. Here the sample spans about 800,000 distinct CDR3 sequences, approximately 30% being singletons. CDR1 is SQVTM, CDR2 ANQGSEA, per germline. After removal of 7 bases from V and 7 bases from J, the junction contained 8 bases not matched to a gene. The CDR3 extends over 13 amino acids. The TCR was taken from a girl between 5 and 17 years old with multiple sclerosis. The J gene is TRBJ1-4, the V gene TRBV29-1; 8 bases align to TRBD1. Sequencing was performed on blood. This CDR3 is CSAQAGGGEKLFF. The CDR3 coding sequence is TGCAGCGCGCAAGCAGGGGGCGGTGAAAAACTGTTTTTT.